A single sample is the source of the 29 T cell receptor beta chains below, sequenced in a study of cytomegalovirus exposure and HLA in healthy donors. Primers: 60 Vbeta forward and 13 Jbeta reverse. Here immunoSEQ multiplex PCR was the method, and the copy in TCRdb shows in-frame clones only, minus some. The data show a few hundred thousand clones, around 90% seen once. The sequenced material came from PBMCs. Receptor source: a girl under 10 years old in good health and CMV-seronegative.

This clone came up once. V gene TRBV2 combines with J gene TRBJ2-7; possible D gene TRBD2, 5 bases. Germline loops: CDR1 SNHLY, CDR2 FYNNEI. The CDR3 extends over 14 amino acids. V was pared by 4 bases and J by 2 bases, with 12 bases between. The CDR3 DNA reads as TGTGCCAGCAGTGTTTCAGGACTGCCCTACGAGCAGTACTTC. This encodes CASSVSGLPYEQYF.

The V gene is TRBV4-2, the J gene TRBJ2-1, with 8 bases aligning to TRBD2. The CDR3 contains 16 residues. Trimming took 4 bases from V and 7 from J; bases not matched to a gene: 12. Germline assignment: CDR1 LGHNA and CDR2 YNFKEQ. The CDR3 region has the DNA TGTGCCAGCAGCCTAAGGTCCAGCGGGGGCTTTAATGAGCAGTTCTTC. Amino acid sequence: CASSLRSSGGFNEQFF.

The chain combines TRBV2 with TRBJ2-3; 10 positions match TRBD1. V lost 7 bases to trimming and J lost 3 bases; unmatched junction nucleotides: 7. The CDR3 runs to 15 residues. The germline V gene has CDR1 SNHLY and CDR2 FYNNEI. CDR3 in amino acids: CASNSDRGRTDTQYF. As DNA, the CDR3 is TGTGCCAGCAACTCCGACAGGGGGCGAACAGATACGCAGTATTTT.

The chain combines TRBV18 with TRBJ2-1, with D possibly matching TRBD1 (6 bases). Germline V gives CDR1 KGHSH, CDR2 LQKENI. Deletions cut 0 bases from V and 0 bases from J, with 12 bases between. CDR3 length equals 17 residues. The CDR3 DNA follows: TGTGCCAGCTCACCACCGGACAGCCTGAGCTCCTACAATGAGCAGTTCTTC. Translated: CASSPPDSLSSYNEQFF.

The chain joins TRBV28 to TRBJ1-1; no firm D call. V was trimmed by 6 bases and J by 0 bases, leaving 8 bases between them. The CDR3 has 13 residues. Germline V gene lookup returns CDR1 MDHEN and CDR2 SYDVKM. The CDR3 sequence: CASSRPLNTEAFF. CDR3 DNA: TGTGCCAGCAGCCGTCCTTTGAACACTGAAGCTTTCTTT.

V usage is TRBV19 and J usage is TRBJ1-5, with D tentatively TRBD1 (5 bases). The germline CDR1 and CDR2 sequences are LNHDA and SQIVND (reference sequence). This CDR3 is 15 amino acids long. Trimming took off 7 bases at V and 0 bases at J, with 13 bases between the two ends. CDR3 DNA sequence: TGTGCCAGTAACCCCGACAGCTATAGCAATCAGCCCCAGCATTTT. Protein sequence: CASNPDSYSNQPQHF.

This chain connects TRBV7-3 to TRBJ2-3; TRBD2 aligns across 15 bases. The CDR3 covers 16 residues. J was trimmed by 5 bases and V by 4 bases; bases with no gene match: 4. CDR1 SGHTA and CDR2 FQGTGA come from the germline V gene. In DNA form, the CDR3 reads TGTGCCAGCAGCTCCGGACTAGCGGGGGGGTTAGATACGCAGTATTTT. This sequence encodes CASSSGLAGGLDTQYF.

The CDR3 here is CASSIAGGGVVQPQHF. CDR3 coding DNA: TGTGCCAGTAGTATCGCCGGAGGGGGGGTGGTTCAGCCCCAGCATTTT. The V and J genes are TRBV19 and TRBJ1-5; D may be TRBD1 (6 bases). Germline lookup yields CDR1 LNHDA and CDR2 SQIVND (reference sequence). Trimming left V 3 bases short and J 6 bases short, with 18 bases between. The CDR3 length is 16 residues.

The chain is built from TRBV29-1 and TRBJ1-2; 7 nucleotides match TRBD1. Losses at the gene ends were 7 bases for V and 6 bases for J; bases not matched to a gene: 2. This CDR3 contains 10 residues. CDR1 is SQVTM, CDR2 ANQGSEA, per germline. The CDR3 DNA reads as TGCAGCGCGCAGGGGGATGGCTACACCTTC. Protein sequence: CSAQGDGYTF. Full variable domain (outside the CDR3, taken from reference TRBV29-1 and TRBJ1-2): SAVISQKPSRDICQRGTSLTIQCQVDSQVTMMFWYRQQPGQSLTLIATANQGSEATYESGFVIDKFPISRPNLTFSTLTVSNMSPEDSSIYLCSAQGDGYTFGSGTRLTVV.

The genes are TRBV5-6 and TRBJ1-6; 7 nucleotides align to TRBD1. V trimming: 4 bases; J trimming: 7 bases; junction bases outside the gene matches: 2. There are 13 residues in the CDR3. From germline, CDR1 is SGHDT and CDR2 YYEEEE. As DNA, the CDR3 is TGTGCCAGCAGCCCGACAGGGAATTCACCCCTCCACTTT. Encoded protein: CASSPTGNSPLHF. Drawing the rest from reference TRBV5-6 and TRBJ1-6, the complete variable domain is DAGVTQSPTHLIKTRGQQVTLRCSPKSGHDTVSWYQQALGQGPQFIFQYYEEEERQRGNFPDRFSGHQFPNYSSELNVNALLLGDSALYLCASSPTGNSPLHFGNGTRLTVT.

This rearrangement joins TRBV6-1 to TRBJ2-2; 10 nucleotides match TRBD2. V lost 6 bases and J lost 0; bases outside the gene matches: 1. The germline gives CDR1 MNHNS, CDR2 SASEGT. CDR3 length: 15 residues. The CDR3 protein is CASRSGGANTGELFF. Here the CDR3 DNA reads TGTGCCAGCAGAAGCGGGGGGGCGAACACCGGGGAGCTGTTTTTT.

This chain uses TRBV7-8 with TRBJ1-5; D may be TRBD1 (6 bases). Germline V gene lookup returns CDR1 SGHVS and CDR2 FQNEAQ. The CDR3 has 15 amino acids. V dropped 4 bases and J dropped 6 bases, with 16 bases sitting between them. The DNA for the CDR3 is TGTGCCAGCAGCTCTGGCACACAGGGAAGTCAGCCCCAGCATTTT. The encoded protein is CASSSGTQGSQPQHF. Looking up the rest from reference TRBV7-8 and TRBJ1-5 gives the full variable domain: GAGVSQSPRYKVAKRGQDVALRCDPISGHVSLFWYQQALGQGPEFLTYFQNEAQLDKSGLPSDRFFAERPEGSVSTLKIQRTQQEDSAVYLCASSSGTQGSQPQHFGDGTRLSIL.

This chain connects TRBV10-3 to TRBJ2-3; D may be TRBD1 (5 bases). Germline CDR1 ENHRY, CDR2 SYGVKD. V lost 3 bases and J lost 5, with 6 bases in between. The CDR3 extends over 12 amino acids. The CDR3 bases are TGTGCCATCAGTGACAGGGAAGATACGCAGTATTTT. This encodes CAISDREDTQYF.

The J gene is TRBJ2-5, the V gene TRBV6-6; possible D gene TRBD2, 5 bases. The CDR3 sequence is 12 residues long. Deletions cut 8 bases from V and 0 bases from J, with 7 bases between. Germline values: CDR1 MNHNY, CDR2 SVGAGI (reference sequence). The CDR3 DNA follows: TGTGCCAGCTGGGAGAACCAAGAGACCCAGTACTTC. Encoded protein: CASWENQETQYF.

The sample holds one count of this clone. This chain joins TRBV19 and TRBJ2-3, with 8 bases fitting TRBD1. From germline, CDR1 is LNHDA and CDR2 SQIVND (reference sequence). This CDR3 has 14 amino acids. Trimming removed 4 bases from V and 3 bases from J; junction bases left unmatched: 3. The CDR3 region is CASSTGQGTDTQYF. CDR3 coding DNA: TGTGCCAGTAGTACAGGACAGGGTACAGATACGCAGTATTTT. Drawing the rest from reference TRBV19 and TRBJ2-3, the complete variable domain is DGGITQSPKYLFRKEGQNVTLSCEQNLNHDAMYWYRQDPGQGLRLIYYSQIVNDFQKGDIAEGYSVSREKKESFPLTVTSAQKNPTAFYLCASSTGQGTDTQYFGPGTRLTVL.

The chain employs TRBV6-1 and TRBJ1-1; the D gene is possibly TRBD1 (6 bases). Trimming shortened V by 6 bases and J by 1 base, and 15 bases separated the two germline ends. Per germline, CDR1 MNHNS and CDR2 SASEGT. The CDR3 runs 15 residues. CDR3 region: CASRRQAVGNTEAFF. The CDR3 coding sequence is TGTGCCAGCAGGCGACAGGCGGTCGGGAACACTGAAGCTTTCTTT.

The chain's CDR3 is CASSAAPNTEAFF. The DNA of the CDR3 is TGTGCCAGCAGCGCGGCTCCCAACACTGAAGCTTTCTTT. The chain carries TRBV5-5 and TRBJ1-1; D unclear. V lost 4 bases and J 2 bases, leaving 9 bases between the germline ends. This CDR3 is built from 13 residues. Germline loops: CDR1 SGHKS, CDR2 YYEKEE (reference sequence).

V and J are TRBV6-1 and TRBJ1-1; TRBD1 is a possible D gene (6 bases). This CDR3 contains 13 residues. Deletions cut 10 bases from V and 8 bases from J, with 20 bases between. Germline CDR1 MNHNS, CDR2 SASEGT. In nucleotides, the CDR3 is TGTGCCACCCCAGGGGCCTCGCCGTGGGAAGCTTTCTTT. Translation gives CATPGASPWEAFF.

This clone was recorded once. The DNA of the CDR3 is TGCAGCGCCCAGGGAGGGAGGTACGAGCAGTACTTC. Translating it yields CSAQGGRYEQYF. The chain carries TRBV29-1 and TRBJ2-7; 7 bases fit TRBD2. V shed 7 bases and J 4 bases; nucleotides not matched to a gene: 7. There are 12 residues in the CDR3. Germline V CDR1 and CDR2: SQVTM, ANQGSEA.

V is TRBV10-2 and J is TRBJ1-6; D not certain. Trimming removed 4 bases at V and 12 bases at J, with 16 bases between. The germline V gene has CDR1 WSHSY and CDR2 SAAADI. The CDR3 sequence is 14 residues long. The CDR3 sequence is CASSVLLLHLPLHF. CDR3 sequence (DNA): TGCGCCAGCAGTGTACTCCTTCTTCATCTACCCCTCCACTTT.

A word on this clone: One junction end disagrees with the germline gene, perhaps due to a read error. This chain connects TRBV20-1 to TRBJ2-7; the match to TRBD1 covers 9 bases. Germline assignment: CDR1 DFQATT and CDR2 SNEGSKA (reference sequence). CDR3 length equals 11 residues. CDR3 coding DNA: TGCAGTGCTTACATCCGGGACAGGGTATCTTTC. Residues: CSAYIRDRVSF.

The rearrangement uses TRBV6-1 and TRBJ2-3, with D tentatively TRBD2 (7 bases). The CDR3 spans 14 residues. V gave up 8 bases and J gave up 4 bases, with 16 bases separating them. Germline CDR1 reads MNHNS; CDR2 reads SASEGT. CDR3 sequence (DNA): TGTGCCAGCCGAGGGGGGGCTTACGCAGATACGCAGTATTTT. Protein sequence: CASRGGAYADTQYF.

The V call is TRBV29-1, the J call TRBJ2-3, with D maybe TRBD2 (5 bases). Germline V gene sequence: CDR1 SQVTM, CDR2 ANQGSEA. Trimming pared 4 bases from V and 6 bases from J, leaving 11 bases between. The CDR3 runs to 12 residues. The CDR3 loop is CSVARDRDTQYF. The CDR3 bases are TGCAGCGTTGCCCGGGATCGGGATACGCAGTATTTT.

The rearrangement links TRBV18 to TRBJ1-1, with D maybe TRBD1 (6 bases). Germline V gene sequence: CDR1 KGHSH, CDR2 LQKENI. V was pared by 3 bases and J by 6 bases, with 14 bases between. The CDR3 consists of 14 residues. CDR3 region: CASSPPTGLPEAFF. CDR3 nucleotide sequence: TGTGCCAGCTCACCGCCTACAGGGTTGCCTGAAGCTTTCTTT.

The rearrangement joins TRBV9 to TRBJ2-5, with a possible D match to TRBD2 (6 bases). The J call may be incorrect, as the DNA end agrees better with TRBJ2-7. CDR1 is SGDLS, CDR2 YYNGEE, per germline. The CDR3 has 13 amino acids. The CDR3 DNA is TGTGCCAGCAGCGTCGGGAGCTCCTACGAGCAGTACTTC. Translating gives CASSVGSSYEQYF.

Note on this clone: Other DNA sequences within the sample encode an identical CDR3. V usage is TRBV11-2 and J usage is TRBJ2-1, with D perhaps matching TRBD2 (6 bases). Germline V gene data show CDR1 as SGHAT and CDR2 as FQNNGV. This CDR3 is built from 13 residues. Deletions cut 1 base from V and 5 bases from J, with 6 bases between. The CDR3 spells CASSLGTNNEQFF. Here the CDR3 DNA reads TGTGCCAGCAGCTTAGGGACTAACAATGAGCAGTTCTTC.

V is TRBV20-1 and J is TRBJ2-5, with D possibly being TRBD2 (6 bases). CDR3 length: 11 amino acids. Germline CDR1 reads DFQATT; CDR2 reads SNEGSKA (reference sequence). V lost 7 bases and J lost 1, with 7 bases in between. CDR3 DNA sequence: TGCAGTGTTAGCGGCCAAGAGACCCAGTACTTC. This codes for CSVSGQETQYF.

The chain carries TRBV6-5 and TRBJ1-3, with a weak D call TRBD1 (5 bases). Trimming removed 4 bases at V and 0 bases at J, with 13 bases between. The V gene's germline CDR1 is MNHEY and CDR2 SVGAGI. This CDR3 is built from 16 residues. CDR3 amino acids: CASSSPPGGSGNTIYF. CDR3 nucleotide sequence: TGTGCCAGCAGTTCCCCCCCGGGGGGCTCTGGAAACACCATATATTTT.

This clone was counted a few times. This chain joins TRBV6-1 and TRBJ1-2; 8 bases are a match to TRBD1. The J segment lost 2 bases and the V segment lost 7 bases, leaving 6 bases of the junction unmatched. The CDR3 runs to 14 residues. Germline CDR1 reads MNHNS; CDR2 reads SASEGT. CDR3 residues: CASTRRTGNYGYTF. CDR3 DNA: TGTGCCAGCACCAGACGGACAGGGAACTATGGCTACACCTTC.